Presented here are 29 T cell receptor beta chains from one specimen sequenced in a study of shared clonotypes between healthy human individuals. Profiling relied on immunoSEQ multiplex PCR, and the TCRdb table lists in-frame clones only, not all of them. This table has 2 million to 2.5 million clones, approximately 94% appearing once. Sequencing was carried out using naive CD4+ T cells sorted from blood. Subset defined: CD45RA+ positively selected. These receptors were obtained from a man aged 18 to 30 in good health.

The chain links TRBV29-1 to TRBJ2-5; no definite D call. The CDR3 runs 12 residues. Germline-derived CDR1 and CDR2 are SQVTM and ANQGSEA. V dropped 0 bases and J dropped 5 bases, with 7 bases sitting between them. In DNA, the CDR3 is TGCAGCGTTGAAGATCTAGGGGAGACCCAGTACTTC. Its protein product is CSVEDLGETQYF.

The chain is built from TRBV6-1 and TRBJ2-7; TRBD1 agrees at 9 bases. V was pared by 7 bases and J by 3 bases, with 1 base of the junction left unmatched. The CDR3 is 12 amino acids. Germline CDR1 and CDR2: MNHNS and SASEGT. The CDR3 DNA sequence: TGTGCCAGCAAGGGACAGGGCTACGAGCAGTACTTC. Residues: CASKGQGYEQYF.

The gene calls are TRBV6-6 and TRBJ1-1; TRBD1 is a possible D gene (5 bases). The CDR3 has 11 residues. V was cut by 7 bases and J by 5 bases, with 8 bases left in between. Germline CDR1 is MNHNY and CDR2 is SVGAGI (reference sequence). CDR3: CASTRTTEAFF. The CDR3 nucleotides are TGTGCCAGCACCCGGACAACTGAAGCTTTCTTT.

A few counts support this clone. The V and J genes are TRBV30 and TRBJ1-2; a weak D match, TRBD1 (5 bases). The CDR3 sequence is 13 residues long. V was pared by 5 bases and J by 4 bases, with 14 bases between. CDR1 and CDR2 (germline): GTSNPN, SVGIG (reference sequence). In nucleotides, the CDR3 is TGTGCCTGGGGCCGGGTGCAGGGCTATGGCTACACCTTC. Protein sequence: CAWGRVQGYGYTF.

V and J are TRBV25-1 and TRBJ2-3, with D hard to call. This CDR3 comprises 13 residues. V was shortened by 5 bases and J by 6 bases, with 12 bases between the two germline ends. Looked up from germline, CDR1 is MGHDK and CDR2 is SYGVNS. CDR3 residues: CASSRESWDTQYF. CDR3 nucleotides: TGTGCCAGCAGTAGAGAATCGTGGGATACGCAGTATTTT.

V and J are TRBV25-1 and TRBJ2-5; 7 bases fit TRBD2. Per germline, CDR1 MGHDK and CDR2 SYGVNS. V shed 0 bases and J 4 bases; nucleotides not matched to a gene: 8. The CDR3 sequence is 16 residues long. CDR3 sequence reads: CASSEYPRLAAETQYF. The CDR3 DNA follows: TGTGCCAGCAGTGAATACCCCCGACTAGCTGCAGAGACCCAGTACTTC.

The chain combines TRBV6-1 with TRBJ1-6; 9 nucleotides agree with TRBD1. This CDR3 comprises 18 residues. Germline CDR1 and CDR2: MNHNS and SASEGT. Trimming removed 0 bases from V and 8 bases from J; junction bases left unmatched: 11. CDR3 loop: CASSEAGGWDREDSPLHF. The CDR3 DNA reads as TGTGCCAGCAGTGAAGCAGGCGGGTGGGACAGGGAGGATTCACCCCTCCACTTT.

The chain couples TRBV15 to TRBJ2-5; 8 bases line up with TRBD1. Germline V lookup: CDR1 LNHNV, CDR2 YYDKDF (reference sequence). Trimming took 4 bases from V and 0 from J; bases not matched to a gene: 10. The CDR3 loop spans 17 amino acids. CDR3 loop: CATSKKGTGGYQETQYF. The DNA of the CDR3 is TGTGCCACCAGCAAAAAGGGAACAGGGGGGTACCAAGAGACCCAGTACTTC.

About this clone: The same CDR3 can be traced to other DNA sequences in this sample. The chain uses TRBV6-5 and TRBJ2-3; 10 bases fit TRBD1. This CDR3 has 14 amino acids. Per the germline V gene, CDR1 is MNHEY and CDR2 is SVGAGI. V trimming: 10 bases; J trimming: 2 bases; junction bases outside the gene matches: 6. The DNA of the CDR3 is TGTGCCACAAGACAGGGGGCTTCCACAGATACGCAGTATTTT. Protein: CATRQGASTDTQYF.

As concerns this clone: Other nucleotide sequences in the sample specify the same CDR3. The V gene is TRBV7-3, the J gene TRBJ1-6; D not certain. The CDR3 is made up of 12 amino acids. Germline values: CDR1 SGHTA, CDR2 FQGTGA. Trimming cost V 6 bases and J 5 bases, with 5 bases left between them. In DNA, the CDR3 is TGTGCCAGCAGAGATAATAATTCACCCCTCCACTTT. It is translated as CASRDNNSPLHF.

This clone has only one observation. The rearrangement uses TRBV4-1 and TRBJ2-5, with 7 bases aligning to TRBD2. CDR1 is MGHRA and CDR2 is YSYEKL in the germline V gene. V lost 4 bases and J lost 2; bases outside the gene matches: 4. CDR3 length: 14 amino acids. CDR3 amino acids: CASSRYGGQETQYF. CDR3 in DNA: TGCGCCAGCAGCCGGTACGGGGGGCAAGAGACCCAGTACTTC.

The rearrangement uses TRBV9 and TRBJ2-6; D is ambiguous. Trimming stripped 4 bases from V and 1 base from J, with 18 bases between. This CDR3 has 18 amino acids. Germline V lookup: CDR1 SGDLS, CDR2 YYNGEE. CDR3 nucleotides: TGTGCCAGCAGCACAGCCCCCGGCCCCGCTTCTGGGGCCAACGTCCTGACTTTC. Protein sequence: CASSTAPGPASGANVLTF.

This clone came up once. The rearrangement joins TRBV5-1 to TRBJ2-7, with D possibly being TRBD2 (6 bases). Germline loops: CDR1 SGHRS, CDR2 YFSETQ. The CDR3 totals 14 residues. The V end lost 4 bases, the J end lost 2 bases, and 13 bases lay between the germline ends. The CDR3 sequence is CASSPLAEAYEQYF. The CDR3 coding sequence is TGCGCCAGCAGCCCTTTAGCGGAGGCCTACGAGCAGTACTTC.

This chain joins TRBV19 and TRBJ2-2, with 10 bases aligning to TRBD2. V was clipped by 6 bases and J by 5 bases; unmatched bases: 6. The CDR3 consists of 15 residues. Germline V gives CDR1 LNHDA, CDR2 SQIVND (reference sequence). As DNA, the CDR3 is TGTGCCAGTAGCCCTAGCGGGAGATTTACCGGGGAGCTGTTTTTT. This sequence encodes CASSPSGRFTGELFF. Looking up the rest from reference TRBV19 and TRBJ2-2 gives the full variable domain: DGGITQSPKYLFRKEGQNVTLSCEQNLNHDAMYWYRQDPGQGLRLIYYSQIVNDFQKGDIAEGYSVSREKKESFPLTVTSAQKNPTAFYLCASSPSGRFTGELFFGEGSRLTVL.

The chain uses TRBV5-8 and TRBJ2-1; possibly TRBD2 for D (5 bases). The length of the CDR3 is 12 residues. The germline CDR1 and CDR2 sequences are SGHTS and YDEGEE. Trimming took off 2 bases at V and 9 bases at J, with 9 bases between the two ends. DNA of the CDR3: TGTGCCAGCAGCTTAGTACGGGGTGAGCAGTTCTTC. As protein: CASSLVRGEQFF.

The chain links TRBV27 to TRBJ1-5; 7 bases align to TRBD1. From germline, CDR1 is MNHEY and CDR2 SMNVEV (reference sequence). Germline trimming cut 3 bases from V and 2 bases from J; bases unmatched to any gene: 1. CDR3 size: 14 residues. CDR3 DNA: TGTGCCAGCAGTTTCGGGACAGGCAATCAGCCCCAGCATTTT. It codes for CASSFGTGNQPQHF.

This chain connects TRBV28 to TRBJ2-7; 9 bases map to TRBD1. The junction had 8 bases not matched to a gene; V was cut back by 3 bases and J by 5 bases. This CDR3 comprises 15 residues. Germline-derived CDR1 and CDR2 are MDHEN and SYDVKM. Here the CDR3 reads CASSFEGTGSHEQYF. In nucleotides, the CDR3 is TGTGCCAGCAGTTTCGAGGGGACAGGGTCCCACGAGCAGTACTTC. The entire variable domain, with the rest obtained from reference TRBV28 and TRBJ2-7, is as follows: DVKVTQSSRYLVKRTGEKVFLECVQDMDHENMFWYRQDPGLGLRLIYFSYDVKMKEKGDIPEGYSVSREKKERFSLILESASTNQTSMYLCASSFEGTGSHEQYFGPGTRLTVT.

V is TRBV25-1 and J is TRBJ1-5; 10 nucleotides align to TRBD1. The CDR3 extends over 14 amino acids. The J segment lost 4 bases and the V segment lost 3 bases, leaving 0 bases of the junction unmatched. CDR1 and CDR2 from the germline V gene are MGHDK and SYGVNS. The CDR3 sequence is CASSEGQGNQPQHF. Here the CDR3 DNA reads TGTGCCAGCAGTGAGGGACAGGGGAATCAGCCCCAGCATTTT.

The CDR3 here is CASSDRDRVSGSYEQYF. CDR3 coding DNA: TGCGCCAGCAGCGACCGGGACAGGGTTAGCGGCTCCTACGAGCAGTACTTC. V and J are TRBV5-1 and TRBJ2-7, with TRBD1 identical over 9 bases. This CDR3 region has 17 residues. V trimming: 4 bases; J trimming: 0 bases; junction bases outside the gene matches: 11. Germline loops: CDR1 SGHRS, CDR2 YFSETQ. The full variable domain, with the rest looked up from reference TRBV5-1 and TRBJ2-7, is KAGVTQTPRYLIKTRGQQVTLSCSPISGHRSVSWYQQTPGQGLQFLFEYFSETQRNKGNFPGRFSGRQFSNSRSEMNVSTLELGDSALYLCASSDRDRVSGSYEQYFGPGTRLTVT.

V is TRBV5-1 and J is TRBJ1-1; TRBD1 aligns across 8 bases. The length of the CDR3 is 14 residues. V lost 3 bases and J lost 1; bases outside the gene matches: 2. Per the germline V gene, CDR1 is SGHRS and CDR2 is YFSETQ. Here the CDR3 reads CASSSQGENTEAFF. In nucleotides, the CDR3 is TGCGCCAGCAGCTCACAGGGGGAGAACACTGAAGCTTTCTTT.

Concerning this clone: This same CDR3 is encoded by further DNA sequences in the sample. The rearrangement links TRBV5-4 to TRBJ2-5; 15 positions match TRBD2. The CDR3 runs to 16 residues. The V segment lost 0 bases and the J segment 3 bases; nucleotides outside the gene matches: 0. Looked up from germline, CDR1 is SGHNT and CDR2 is YYREEE (reference sequence). The CDR3 DNA reads TGTGCCAGCAGCTTGGGGACTAGCGGGGGGGAAGAGACCCAGTACTTC. Amino acid sequence: CASSLGTSGGEETQYF.

The gene calls are TRBV28 and TRBJ2-7; tentative D call: TRBD2 (6 bases). Trimming removed 4 bases at V and 1 base at J, with 14 bases between. The CDR3 consists of 15 residues. Germline CDR1 reads MDHEN; CDR2 reads SYDVKM. CDR3 region: CASSSHPGLSYEQYF. CDR3 bases: TGTGCCAGCAGTTCCCATCCCGGACTATCCTACGAGCAGTACTTC.

The CDR3 region is CASSFGLAETDTQYF. The CDR3 DNA reads TGTGCCAGCAGCTTCGGACTAGCGGAAACAGATACGCAGTATTTT. The chain employs TRBV11-3 and TRBJ2-3; 10 nucleotides match TRBD2. This CDR3 contains 15 residues. The germline V gene encodes CDR1 SGHNT and CDR2 YENEEA. The junction had 3 bases not matched to a gene; V was cut back by 3 bases and J by 3 bases.

Comments on this clone: This specimen includes other DNA sequences encoding the same CDR3. The chain joins TRBV19 to TRBJ1-2; D not resolved. V gave up 5 bases and J gave up 0 bases, with 10 bases separating them. The CDR3 runs 14 residues. Germline V gene sequence: CDR1 LNHDA, CDR2 SQIVND (reference sequence). The CDR3: CASSPAGANYGYTF. DNA for the CDR3: TGTGCCAGTAGTCCAGCGGGCGCTAACTATGGCTACACCTTC.

This rearrangement joins TRBV5-1 to TRBJ2-3; a possible D gene is TRBD1 (6 bases). The CDR3 is 16 amino acids. Deletions cut 4 bases from V and 2 bases from J, with 17 bases between. Per germline, CDR1 SGHRS and CDR2 YFSETQ. The CDR3 here is CASSPGWTVATDTQYF. CDR3 DNA sequence: TGCGCCAGCAGCCCTGGGTGGACAGTCGCCACAGATACGCAGTATTTT.

The V call is TRBV30, the J call TRBJ2-1, with unresolved D. From germline, CDR1 is GTSNPN and CDR2 SVGIG (reference sequence). This CDR3 is built from 14 residues. The V gene lost 0 bases and the J gene lost 0 bases, with 6 bases spanning the gap. CDR3 DNA: TGTGCCTGGAGTGTTGGGCACTCCTACAATGAGCAGTTCTTC. It codes for CAWSVGHSYNEQFF.

The CDR3 DNA sequence: TGTGCCTGGAGTGTGGGGGGGGCCCAGTACTTC. The encoded protein is CAWSVGGAQYF. The chain joins TRBV30 to TRBJ2-5, with TRBD2 matching 7 bases. V shed 0 bases and J 9 bases; nucleotides not matched to a gene: 1. The length of the CDR3 is 11 residues. Germline V gives CDR1 GTSNPN, CDR2 SVGIG (reference sequence).

This sequence joins TRBV25-1 and TRBJ2-1; D gene ambiguous. CDR3 length: 17 amino acids. From germline, CDR1 is MGHDK and CDR2 SYGVNS. Trimming stripped 0 bases from V and 4 bases from J, with 16 bases between. CDR3 amino acids: CASSEYPPWNPYNEQFF. CDR3 in DNA: TGTGCCAGCAGTGAATATCCCCCGTGGAACCCATACAATGAGCAGTTCTTC. Full variable domain (missing parts from reference TRBV25-1 and TRBJ2-1): EADIYQTPRYLVIGTGKKITLECSQTMGHDKMYWYQQDPGMELHLIHYSYGVNSTEKGDLSSESTVSRIRTEHFPLTLESARPSHTSQYLCASSEYPPWNPYNEQFFGPGTRLTVL.

The CDR3 sequence is CAISEAQDYGYTF. The CDR3 DNA reads TGTGCCATCAGTGAGGCACAGGACTATGGCTACACCTTC. The chain carries TRBV10-3 and TRBJ1-2, with D maybe TRBD1 (5 bases). Trimming shortened V by 2 bases and J by 3 bases, and 7 bases separated the two germline ends. The germline gives CDR1 ENHRY, CDR2 SYGVKD. This CDR3 has 13 amino acids.